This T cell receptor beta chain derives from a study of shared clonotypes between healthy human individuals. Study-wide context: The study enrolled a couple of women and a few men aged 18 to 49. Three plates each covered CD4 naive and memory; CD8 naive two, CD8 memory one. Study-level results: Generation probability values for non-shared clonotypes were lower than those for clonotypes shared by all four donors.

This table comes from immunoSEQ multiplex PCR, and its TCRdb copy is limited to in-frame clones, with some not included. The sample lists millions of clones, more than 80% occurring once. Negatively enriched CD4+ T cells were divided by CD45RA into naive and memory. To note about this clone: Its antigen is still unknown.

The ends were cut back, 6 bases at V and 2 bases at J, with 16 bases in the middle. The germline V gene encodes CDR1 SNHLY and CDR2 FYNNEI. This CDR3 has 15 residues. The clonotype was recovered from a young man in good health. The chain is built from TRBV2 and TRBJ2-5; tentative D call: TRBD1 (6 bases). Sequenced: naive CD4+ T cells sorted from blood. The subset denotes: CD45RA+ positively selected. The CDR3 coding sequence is TGTGCCAGCAGCCCGACAGGAGCCCCTCAAGAGACCCAGTACTTC. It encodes CASSPTGAPQETQYF.